This T cell receptor (beta chain) was sequenced in a study of blood T cell repertoires in COVID-19. Study-wide background: Researchers got acute and convalescent COVID-19 samples from the United States, Italy and Spain.

The J segment lost 0 bases and the V segment lost 2 bases, leaving 5 bases of the junction unmatched. CDR1 and CDR2 from the germline V gene are MNHEY and SVGEGT. This CDR3 region has 17 residues. Libraries were prepared by immunoSEQ multiplex PCR; TCRdb keeps only in-frame clonotypes and omits some of them. There are roughly 230,000 clones in the sample; almost 90% occur only once, and 2.1% lies in the top ten. This clonotype originated in a woman aged 60-75 years with COVID-19, enrolled during active disease. The chain combines TRBV6-2 or TRBV6-3 with TRBJ1-5; 9 nucleotides align to TRBD1. Material for sequencing was peripheral blood. CDR3 nucleotides: TGTGCCAGCAGTTACCTCCGGACAGGGGCTAGCAATCAGCCCCAGCATTTT. As protein: CASSYLRTGASNQPQHF.